A selection of T cell receptor beta chains follows, all from one sample in a study of blood T cell repertoires in COVID-19. This table comes from immunoSEQ multiplex PCR, and its TCRdb copy is limited to in-frame clones, with some not included. Among some 100,000 clones, roughly nine tenths were seen once, and the ten largest hold approximately 5.5%. Material: peripheral blood. These receptors were taken from a woman aged 80 or over with active COVID-19. The CDR3 runs from the conserved cysteine through the conserved F or W. A D gene is named only where the DNA matches it firmly. Size tells how often a clone was seen (once, few, many) or the class of an expanded clone, and some rows leave it out.

j_gene,v_gene,abundance,d_gene,CDR3aa,CDR3nt
TRBJ1-1,TRBV29-1,NA,TRBD1,CSAAGQPMNTEAFF,TGCAGCGCCGCGGGACAGCCGATGAACACTGAAGCTTTCTTT
TRBJ2-1,TRBV12-2,NA,NA,CASRFPYQREIYNEQFF,TGTGCAAGTCGCTTCCCTTATCAACGGGAGATATACAATGAGCAGTTCTTC
TRBJ2-1,TRBV28,NA,TRBD1,CASSLWTGNEMDEQFF,TGTGCCAGCAGTTTATGGACAGGGAACGAAATGGATGAGCAGTTCTTC
TRBJ1-1,TRBV6-6,NA,TRBD1,CASRRTGYDGDTEAFF,TGTGCCAGCAGAAGGACAGGGTATGATGGGGACACTGAAGCTTTCTTT
TRBJ1-2,TRBV7-2,NA,TRBD1,CASSPRQGDIYGYTF,TGTGCCAGCAGCCCGCGACAGGGGGATATCTATGGCTACACCTTC
TRBJ2-1,TRBV27,NA,TRBD2,CASSLKGLANEQFF,TGTGCCAGCAGTTTAAAGGGACTAGCTAATGAGCAGTTCTTC
TRBJ1-5,TRBV6-5,NA,NA,CASRVKAGQPQHF,TGTGCCAGCAGGGTAAAGGCCGGGCAGCCCCAGCATTTT
TRBJ2-3,TRBV7-2,NA,TRBD2,CASSSTRTSGGTGTQYF,TGTGCCAGCAGCTCCACTCGGACTAGCGGGGGTACGGGTACGCAGTATTTT
TRBJ1-1,TRBV13,NA,TRBD1,CASSLGDRVSAFF,TGTGCCAGCAGCTTAGGAGACAGGGTGTCAGCTTTCTTT
TRBJ2-2,TRBV6-1,NA,TRBD1,CASSEGTGRWVLAGELFF,TGTGCCAGCAGTGAAGGGACAGGGCGTTGGGTCTTGGCCGGGGAGCTGTTTTTT
TRBJ1-3,TRBV27,NA,NA,CASSRTGSGNTIYF,TGTGCCAGCAGTCGAACAGGGTCTGGAAACACCATATATTTT
TRBJ2-3,TRBV5-4,NA,TRBD2,CASSPRGGGNTDTQYF,TGTGCCAGCAGCCCGAGGGGCGGGGGGAACACAGATACGCAGTATTTT
TRBJ2-5,TRBV2,NA,TRBD2,CASSYLAGQETQYF,TGTGCCAGCAGTTATCTAGCGGGCCAAGAGACCCAGTACTTC
TRBJ2-5,TRBV18,few,TRBD2,CASSPGLAEETQYF,TGTGCCAGCTCACCGGGACTAGCGGAAGAGACCCAGTACTTC
TRBJ2-5,TRBV9,NA,NA,CASSVDSGETQYF,TGTGCCAGCAGCGTAGATTCGGGTGAGACCCAGTACTTC
TRBJ2-5,TRBV7-9,NA,NA,CASSSPTRHPQETQYF,TGTGCCAGCAGCTCCCCGACGCGACACCCCCAAGAGACCCAGTACTTC
TRBJ2-7,TRBV28,once,TRBD1,CASSPQGAGEQYF,TGTGCCAGCAGCCCCCAGGGGGCGGGGGAGCAGTACTTC